A single sample is the source of the 6 T cell receptor beta chains below, sequenced in a study of CD8+ T cells in alopecia areata. Treatment meaning: oral pan-JAK inhibitor, 5-10 mg twice daily. Extracted RNA was reverse transcribed into cDNA, the sequencing template. TCRdb keeps only in-frame clones here, not all; method: immunoSEQ multiplex PCR. The sample yields roughly 210,000 clones, 40% to 55% seen once. The sample was CD4+ T cells sorted from blood, taken at approximately week 37, from a patient treated with tofacitinib. These receptors originate from a human donor with alopecia areata.

This clone was seen more than once but under ten times. Other DNA variants within this sample encode the same CDR3. The genes are TRBV30 and TRBJ1-1; D possibly corresponds to TRBD1 (5 bases). The CDR3 covers 13 residues. V was trimmed by 3 bases and J by 5 bases, leaving 13 bases between them. Germline V gives CDR1 GTSNPN, CDR2 SVGIG (reference sequence). CDR3: CAWSVRGRTEAFF. The CDR3 DNA is TGTGCCTGGAGCGTAAGGGGTCGGACTGAAGCTTTCTTT.

The V and J genes are TRBV30 and TRBJ1-5, with 8 bases lining up with TRBD1. Losses at the gene ends were 0 bases for V and 6 bases for J; bases not matched to a gene: 7. Germline V gene lookup returns CDR1 GTSNPN and CDR2 SVGIG (reference sequence). The CDR3 covers 15 residues. The DNA for the CDR3 is TGTGCCTGGAGTGTACCTGGACAGGGCGGTCAGCCCCAGCATTTT. This gives the protein CAWSVPGQGGQPQHF.

In DNA form, the CDR3 reads TGTGCCTGGAGCGGGGCCATTGAAGCTTTCTTT. Its translation is CAWSGAIEAFF. J is TRBJ1-1 and V is TRBV30; TRBD1 is a possible D gene (5 bases). Germline V gives CDR1 GTSNPN, CDR2 SVGIG (reference sequence). Trimming left V 3 bases short and J 7 bases short, with 9 bases between. This CDR3 has 11 amino acids.

This chain joins TRBV29-1 and TRBJ2-5, with D possibly TRBD2 on 6 matching bases. The CDR3 covers 14 residues. Germline V gene lookup returns CDR1 SQVTM and CDR2 ANQGSEA. V was pared by 5 bases and J by 3 bases, with 16 bases between. This chain's CDR3 is CSVNPGLLKETQYF. The CDR3 region has the DNA TGCAGCGTTAATCCGGGACTCCTTAAAGAGACCCAGTACTTC.

Only a few counts were recorded for this clone. The CDR3 bases are TGTGCCAGCAGCTTGAGCGGGAGGGCCTGGAATGAGCAGTTCTTC. This encodes CASSLSGRAWNEQFF. This rearrangement joins TRBV7-9 to TRBJ2-1; 10 bases map to TRBD2. Per the germline V gene, CDR1 is SEHNR and CDR2 is FQNEAQ (reference sequence). The CDR3 has 15 amino acids. V was pared by 3 bases and J by 7 bases, with 6 bases of the junction left unmatched.

The chain has TRBV5-1 and TRBJ2-1; the D gene is possibly TRBD1 (5 bases). Germline CDR1 SGHRS, CDR2 YFSETQ. V was shortened by 6 bases and J by 7 bases, with 14 bases between the two germline ends. CDR3 length equals 13 residues. CDR3 sequence (DNA): TGCGCCAGCACGGGTGGGGCTGGAAATGAGCAGTTCTTC. It yields the protein CASTGGAGNEQFF. The variable domain in full, completed from reference TRBV5-1 and TRBJ2-1, reads KAGVTQTPRYLIKTRGQQVTLSCSPISGHRSVSWYQQTPGQGLQFLFEYFSETQRNKGNFPGRFSGRQFSNSRSEMNVSTLELGDSALYLCASTGGAGNEQFFGPGTRLTVL.